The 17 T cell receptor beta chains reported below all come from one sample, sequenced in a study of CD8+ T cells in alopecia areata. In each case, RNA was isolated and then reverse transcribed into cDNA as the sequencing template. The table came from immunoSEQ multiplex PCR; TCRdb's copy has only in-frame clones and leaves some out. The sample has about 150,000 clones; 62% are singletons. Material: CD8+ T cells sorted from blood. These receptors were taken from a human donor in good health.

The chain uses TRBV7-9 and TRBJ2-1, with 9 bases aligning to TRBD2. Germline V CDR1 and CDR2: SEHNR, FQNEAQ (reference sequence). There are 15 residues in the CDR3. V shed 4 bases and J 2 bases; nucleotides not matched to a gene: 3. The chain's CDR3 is CASSWTSATYNEQFF. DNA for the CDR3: TGTGCCAGCAGCTGGACTAGCGCTACCTACAATGAGCAGTTCTTC.

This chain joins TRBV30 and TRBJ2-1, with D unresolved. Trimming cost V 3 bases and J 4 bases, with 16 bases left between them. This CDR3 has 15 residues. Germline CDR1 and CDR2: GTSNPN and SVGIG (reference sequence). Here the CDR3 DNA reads TGTGCCTGGAGACCCCCGGACCAAACATACAATGAGCAGTTCTTC. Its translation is CAWRPPDQTYNEQFF. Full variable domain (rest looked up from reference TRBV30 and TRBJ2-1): SQTIHQWPATLVQPVGSPLSLECTVEGTSNPNLYWYRQAAGRGLQLLFYSVGIGQISSEVPQNLSASRPQDRQFILSSKKLLLSDSGFYLCAWRPPDQTYNEQFFGPGTRLTVL.

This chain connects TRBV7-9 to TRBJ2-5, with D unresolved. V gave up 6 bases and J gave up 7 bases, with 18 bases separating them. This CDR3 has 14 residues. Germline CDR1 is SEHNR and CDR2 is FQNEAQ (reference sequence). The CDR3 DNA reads TGTGCCAGCAGGGCCGAGGCCTACTCGGGGACCCAGTACTTC. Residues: CASRAEAYSGTQYF.

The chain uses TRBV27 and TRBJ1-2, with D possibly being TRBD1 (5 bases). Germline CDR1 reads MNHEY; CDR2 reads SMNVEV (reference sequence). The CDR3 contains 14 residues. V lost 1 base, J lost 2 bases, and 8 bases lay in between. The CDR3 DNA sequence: TGTGCCAGCAGTTTATTCGGGACGAACTATGGCTACACCTTC. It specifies CASSLFGTNYGYTF.

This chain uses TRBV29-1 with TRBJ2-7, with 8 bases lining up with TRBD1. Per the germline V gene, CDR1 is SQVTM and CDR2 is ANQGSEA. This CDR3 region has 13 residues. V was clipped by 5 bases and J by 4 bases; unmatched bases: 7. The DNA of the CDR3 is TGCAGCGTTTTTGGACAGGGACCATACGAGCAGTACTTC. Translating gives CSVFGQGPYEQYF.

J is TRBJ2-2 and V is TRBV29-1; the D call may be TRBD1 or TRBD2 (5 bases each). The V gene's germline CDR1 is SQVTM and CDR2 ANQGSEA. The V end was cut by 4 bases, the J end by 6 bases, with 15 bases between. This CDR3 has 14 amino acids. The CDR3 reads CSVVFQGEPGELFF. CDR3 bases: TGCAGCGTTGTGTTCCAGGGAGAGCCCGGGGAGCTGTTTTTT.

CDR3 sequence (DNA): TGTGCCTGGAGTCCCGGGGGGGGGACCCAGCATTTT. Protein: CAWSPGGGTQHF. The chain couples TRBV30 to TRBJ1-5; D might be TRBD1 (5 bases). CDR1 GTSNPN and CDR2 SVGIG come from the germline V gene (reference sequence). Trimming removed 2 bases at V and 11 bases at J, with 13 bases between. This CDR3 is 12 amino acids long.

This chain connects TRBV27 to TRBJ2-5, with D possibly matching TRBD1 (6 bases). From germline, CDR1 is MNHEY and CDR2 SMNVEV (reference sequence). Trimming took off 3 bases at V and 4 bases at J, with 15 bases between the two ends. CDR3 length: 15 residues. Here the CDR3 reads CASSLAQGISETQYF. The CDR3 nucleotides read TGTGCCAGCAGTTTGGCGCAGGGGATATCAGAGACCCAGTACTTC.

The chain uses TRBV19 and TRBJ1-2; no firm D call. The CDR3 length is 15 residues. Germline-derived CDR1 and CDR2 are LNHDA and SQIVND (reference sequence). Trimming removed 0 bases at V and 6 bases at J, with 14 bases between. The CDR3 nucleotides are TGTGCCAGTAGTATAGATATAGCGGCCCCAGATGGCTACACCTTC. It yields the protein CASSIDIAAPDGYTF. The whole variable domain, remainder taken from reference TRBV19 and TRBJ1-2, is DGGITQSPKYLFRKEGQNVTLSCEQNLNHDAMYWYRQDPGQGLRLIYYSQIVNDFQKGDIAEGYSVSREKKESFPLTVTSAQKNPTAFYLCASSIDIAAPDGYTFGSGTRLTVV.

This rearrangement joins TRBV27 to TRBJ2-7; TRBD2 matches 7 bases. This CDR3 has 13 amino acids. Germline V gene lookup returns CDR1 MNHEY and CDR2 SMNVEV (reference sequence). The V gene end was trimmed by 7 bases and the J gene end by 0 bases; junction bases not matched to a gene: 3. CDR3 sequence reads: CASKPSGSYEQYF. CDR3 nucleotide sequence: TGTGCCAGCAAACCTAGCGGCTCCTACGAGCAGTACTTC.

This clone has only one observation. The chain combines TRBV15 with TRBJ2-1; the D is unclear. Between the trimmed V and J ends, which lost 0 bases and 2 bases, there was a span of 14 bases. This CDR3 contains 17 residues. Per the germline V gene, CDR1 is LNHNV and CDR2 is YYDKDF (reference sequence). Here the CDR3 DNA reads TGTGCCACCAGCAGAGATGGCACGGCTGCTACCTACAATGAGCAGTTCTTC. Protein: CATSRDGTAATYNEQFF. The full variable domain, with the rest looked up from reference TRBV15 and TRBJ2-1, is DAMVIQNPRYQVTQFGKPVTLSCSQTLNHNVMYWYQQKSSQAPKLLFHYYDKDFNNEADTPDNFQSRRPNTSFCFLDIRSPGLGDTAMYLCATSRDGTAATYNEQFFGPGTRLTVL.

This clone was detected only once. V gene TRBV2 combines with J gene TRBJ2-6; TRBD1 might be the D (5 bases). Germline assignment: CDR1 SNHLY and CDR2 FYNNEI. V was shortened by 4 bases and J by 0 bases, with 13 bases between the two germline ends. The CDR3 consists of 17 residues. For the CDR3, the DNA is TGTGCCAGCAGTGGCCTACCGGACATCTCTGGGGCCAACGTCCTGACTTTC. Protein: CASSGLPDISGANVLTF.

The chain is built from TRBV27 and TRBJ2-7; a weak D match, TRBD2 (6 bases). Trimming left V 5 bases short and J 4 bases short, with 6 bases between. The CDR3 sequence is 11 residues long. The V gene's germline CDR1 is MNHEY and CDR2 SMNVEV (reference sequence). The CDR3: CASSRGYEQYF. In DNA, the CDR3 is TGTGCCAGCAGTCGGGGGTACGAGCAGTACTTC.

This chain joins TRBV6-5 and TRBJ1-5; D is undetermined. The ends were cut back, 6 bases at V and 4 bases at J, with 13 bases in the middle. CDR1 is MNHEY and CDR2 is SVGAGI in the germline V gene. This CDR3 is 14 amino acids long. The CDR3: CASRLPGENQPQHF. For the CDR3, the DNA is TGTGCCAGCAGGCTCCCCGGGGAAAATCAGCCCCAGCATTTT.

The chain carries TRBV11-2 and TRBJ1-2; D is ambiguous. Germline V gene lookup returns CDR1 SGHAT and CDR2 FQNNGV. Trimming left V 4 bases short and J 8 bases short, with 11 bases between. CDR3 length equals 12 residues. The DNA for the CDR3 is TGTGCCAGCAGCTCTCCTCCCGACGGCTACACCTTC. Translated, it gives CASSSPPDGYTF.

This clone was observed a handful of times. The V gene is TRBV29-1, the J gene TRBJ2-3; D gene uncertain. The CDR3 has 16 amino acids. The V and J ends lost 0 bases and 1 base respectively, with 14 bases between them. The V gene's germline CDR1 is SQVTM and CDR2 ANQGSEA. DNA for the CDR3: TGCAGCGTTGAAGACCGTCGCGGACCACGCACAGATACGCAGTATTTT. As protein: CSVEDRRGPRTDTQYF.

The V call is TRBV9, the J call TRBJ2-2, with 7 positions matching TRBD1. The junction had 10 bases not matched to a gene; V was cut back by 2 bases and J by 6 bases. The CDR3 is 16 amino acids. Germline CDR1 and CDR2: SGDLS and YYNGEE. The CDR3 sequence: CASSVTTGTPSGELFF. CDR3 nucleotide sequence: TGTGCCAGCAGCGTTACGACAGGGACCCCATCCGGGGAGCTGTTTTTT.